In this sample, the clone carrying this T cell receptor beta chain turned up once. The sample originates from a study of blood T cell repertoires in COVID-19. About the study: COVID-19 samples from acute and convalescent phases originated in the United States, Italy and Spain.

Libraries were prepared by immunoSEQ multiplex PCR; TCRdb keeps only in-frame clonotypes and omits some of them. Of about 320,000 clones listed, approximately 88% were seen once; the top ten hold 5%. This CDR3 has 13 amino acids. The germline gives CDR1 ENHRY, CDR2 SYGVKD. V lost 3 bases to trimming and J lost 5 bases, with 5 bases between them. In terms of age and location, participants ranged from roughly 18 to 90 years and lived in approximately 26 US areas. Participant-given clinical history determined each cohort assignment. Input material: PBMCs or T cells enriched from blood (not recorded which). The V and J genes are TRBV10-3 and TRBJ1-6; weak D call: TRBD1 (5 bases). The sequence came from a man aged 25 to 40 who had recovered from COVID-19. CDR3 sequence reads: CAISDRDNSPLHF. The CDR3 bases are TGTGCCATCAGTGACAGGGATAATTCACCCCTCCACTTT.